The 10 T cell receptor beta chains in this list originate from one sample, sequenced in a study of human T cells and chemical hapten exposure. The time point is: patch test 2, 6 weeks after DPC sensitization. Treatment in this sample: therapeutic diphenylcyclopropenone sensitization with weekly scalp DPC. MiXCR was run by TCRdb on the RACE reads, yielding one entry per CDR3 protein. The sample yields about 84,000 distinct CDR3 sequences, about 9.4% seen once. The sample here was whole blood, taken in connection with sensitization to the hapten diphenylcyclopropenone (DPC). These receptors were obtained from a woman between 50 and 59 years old with alopecia areata. Some clones in this sample may be carry-over from other donors' samples.

This clonotype was seen repeatedly, ten times or more. The genes are TRBV12-3 or TRBV12-4 and TRBJ2-6, with unresolved D. Trimming shortened V by 11 bases and J by 0 bases, and 11 bases separated the two germline ends. The CDR3 totals 14 residues. The CDR3 spells CAGAWDSGANVLTF. For the CDR3, the DNA is TGTGCCGGAGCGTGGGACTCTGGGGCCAACGTCCTGACTTTC.

The chain has TRBV29-1 and TRBJ1-5; D might be TRBD1 (5 bases). V dropped 5 bases and J dropped 0 bases, with 14 bases sitting between them. Germline loops: CDR1 SQVTM, CDR2 ANQGSEA. This CDR3 contains 15 residues. The CDR3 spells CSVRQGAYSNQPQHF. CDR3 nucleotides: TGCAGCGTTCGCCAGGGAGCTTATAGCAATCAGCCCCAGCATTTT. Together with reference TRBV29-1 and TRBJ1-5, the CDR3 gives the full variable domain: SAVISQKPSRDICQRGTSLTIQCQVDSQVTMMFWYRQQPGQSLTLIATANQGSEATYESGFVIDKFPISRPNLTFSTLTVSNMSPEDSSIYLCSVRQGAYSNQPQHFGDGTRLSIL.

This clonotype has more than one count but fewer than ten. V and J are TRBV12-3 or TRBV12-4 and TRBJ2-1; 9 bases line up with TRBD2. V gave up 6 bases and J gave up 9 bases; unmatched junction bases: 6. The CDR3 contains 13 residues. CDR3 residues: CASRGTSLGEQFF. The CDR3, as DNA: TGTGCCAGCAGGGGGACTAGCCTAGGTGAGCAGTTCTTC.

This clonotype came up many times. The chain couples TRBV18 to TRBJ1-1, with D hard to call. CDR3 length: 14 amino acids. Deletions cut 6 bases from V and 8 bases from J, with 19 bases between. Germline loops: CDR1 KGHSH, CDR2 LQKENI. The CDR3, as DNA: TGTGCCAGCTCCCCCCAAATGGAGGGTGAGGAAGCTTTCTTT. Its protein is CASSPQMEGEEAFF. Together with reference TRBV18 and TRBJ1-1, the CDR3 gives the full variable domain: NAGVMQNPRHLVRRRGQEARLRCSPMKGHSHVYWYRQLPEEGLKFMVYLQKENIIDESGMPKERFSAEFPKEGPSILRIQQVVRGDSAAYFCASSPQMEGEEAFFGQGTRLTVV.

This clonotype came up a few times. The chain uses TRBV6-4 and TRBJ2-1, with TRBD2 identical over 9 bases. Germline V gives CDR1 MRHNA, CDR2 SNTAGT. V was clipped by 6 bases and J by 10 bases; unmatched bases: 10. CDR3 length: 14 amino acids. In nucleotides, the CDR3 is TGTGCCAGCAGAGCCTCCGGGACTAGCAACGAGCAGTTCTTC. Translated, it gives CASRASGTSNEQFF.

The rearrangement uses TRBV6-2 or TRBV6-3 and TRBJ2-3, with TRBD1 identical over 8 bases. Per germline, CDR1 MNHEY and CDR2 SVGEGT. The CDR3 has 14 residues. V lost 10 bases to trimming and J lost 1 base; unmatched junction nucleotides: 7. The CDR3 DNA follows: TGTGCCACCTCGACAGGGGCGGGCACAGATACGCAGTATTTT. This codes for CATSTGAGTDTQYF.

V usage is TRBV27 and J usage is TRBJ2-1, with 7 bases aligning to TRBD2. In germline, CDR1 is MNHEY, CDR2 SMNVEV (reference sequence). The CDR3 runs 17 residues. With 7 bases clipped from V and 0 bases from J, the junction kept 12 bases outside the gene matches. The CDR3 protein is CASTPLLAVPSYNEQFF. In DNA, the CDR3 is TGTGCCAGCACCCCACTCCTAGCGGTACCCTCCTACAATGAGCAGTTCTTC.

The sample holds many counts of this clonotype. The chain uses TRBV20-1 and TRBJ1-1, with no clear D. This CDR3 spans 15 amino acids. Germline assignment: CDR1 DFQATT and CDR2 SNEGSKA (reference sequence). V lost 2 bases, J lost 3 bases, and 16 bases lay in between. CDR3 residues: CSARSAGVWDTEAFF. The CDR3 bases are TGCAGTGCTAGATCCGCCGGGGTATGGGACACTGAAGCTTTCTTT.

This clonotype has only a few counts. J is TRBJ2-1 and V is TRBV6-1, with 11 bases matching TRBD2. Germline V gene sequence: CDR1 MNHNS, CDR2 SASEGT. J gave up 5 bases and V 8 bases, and 5 bases lay outside the gene matches. This CDR3 region has 14 residues. The DNA of the CDR3 is TGTGCCAGCGGAACTAGCGGGAGTAACAATGAGCAGTTCTTC. Protein product: CASGTSGSNNEQFF.

The genes are TRBV6-6 and TRBJ1-1; D ambiguous. This CDR3 is built from 16 residues. CDR1 is MNHNY, CDR2 SVGAGI, per germline (reference sequence). Trimming shortened V by 6 bases and J by 4 bases, and 21 bases separated the two germline ends. CDR3 sequence reads: CASSPKADAVRTEAFF. CDR3 nucleotide sequence: TGTGCCAGCAGCCCAAAGGCGGATGCGGTGCGCACTGAAGCTTTCTTT.